This T cell receptor beta chain was observed in a study of blood T cell repertoires in COVID-19. Study information: COVID-19 samples from acute and convalescent phases originated in the United States, Italy and Spain. Sample material is recorded as cDNA or gDNA derived from T cells, B-cell-depleted T cells, or PBMCs.

The ends were cut back, 5 bases at V and 4 bases at J, with 11 bases in the middle. Germline assignment: CDR1 SGHTA and CDR2 FQGNSA. This CDR3 spans 13 amino acids. In the authors' methods: Nucleated cell counts were estimated from reference gene primer amplification. Assay used: immunoSEQ multiplex PCR; TCRdb lists only in-frame clones, some missing. V, J and clone size derive from that table, while D and trimming were established from the DNA sequence. This sample has over 95,000 clones, with roughly 76% found just once. The V gene is TRBV7-2, the J gene TRBJ2-5; D gene ambiguous. The clonotype was recovered from a human donor in a cohort sampled during active COVID-19. Sequencing used peripheral blood. In DNA, the CDR3 is TGTGCCAGCAGCGCGGTTAGGCCAGAGACCCAGTACTTC. It specifies CASSAVRPETQYF.